The 27 T cell receptor beta chains presented below share a single source sample, sequenced in a study of TIL therapy for anti-PD-1-resistant metastatic lung cancer. The libraries were made with immunoSEQ v3. Method: immunoSEQ multiplex PCR; TCRdb's copy keeps in-frame clones and lacks some. The sample yields nearly 15,000 clones, more than 75% seen once. Time point in this sample: pre-treatment sample, taken before nivolumab and TIL therapy. The material was blood, obtained at baseline. Every receptor here comes from a person aged 25-80 years with non-small cell lung cancer.

This chain connects TRBV7-9 to TRBJ2-1; perhaps TRBD2 as D (7 bases). Germline CDR1 reads SEHNR; CDR2 reads FQNEAQ (reference sequence). V lost 5 bases to trimming and J lost 7 bases, with 18 bases between them. The CDR3 has 15 residues. The CDR3 sequence is CASSLGRGGRNEQFF. CDR3 nucleotides: TGTGCCAGCAGCCTCGGAAGGGGGGGAAGGAATGAGCAGTTCTTC. Together with reference TRBV7-9 and TRBJ2-1, the CDR3 gives the full variable domain: DTGVSQNPRHKITKRGQNVTFRCDPISEHNRLYWYRQTLGQGPEFLTYFQNEAQLEKSRLLSDRFSAERPKGSFSTLEIQRTEQGDSAMYLCASSLGRGGRNEQFFGPGTRLTVL.

In DNA form, the CDR3 reads TGTGCCACCAGGGGCTATCCGAGCTCTGGAAACACCATATATTTT. Protein: CATRGYPSSGNTIYF. This chain uses TRBV15 with TRBJ1-3; D unclear. V was shortened by 6 bases and J by 0 bases, with 12 bases between the two germline ends. Germline V gene lookup returns CDR1 LNHNV and CDR2 YYDKDF (reference sequence). The CDR3 is 15 residues long.

The CDR3 coding sequence is TGTGCCAGCAGCCTAGGACAGGGGCAGGGTCAGCCCCAGCATTTT. It translates to CASSLGQGQGQPQHF. The gene calls are TRBV7-2 and TRBJ1-5, with 9 bases fitting TRBD1. The germline V gene has CDR1 SGHTA and CDR2 FQGNSA. This CDR3 has 15 residues. J was trimmed by 6 bases and V by 5 bases; bases with no gene match: 8.

The chain couples TRBV28 to TRBJ1-6; D is uncertain. Germline assignment: CDR1 MDHEN and CDR2 SYDVKM. The germline V and J ends were trimmed by 2 bases and 9 bases, with 8 bases remaining between them. This CDR3 is built from 13 residues. CDR3 amino acids: CASSLIHLSPLHF. Here the CDR3 DNA reads TGTGCCAGCAGTTTAATTCATCTTTCACCCCTCCACTTT.

The chain joins TRBV7-3 to TRBJ1-1; a weak D match, TRBD1 (5 bases). V dropped 4 bases and J dropped 0 bases, with 9 bases sitting between them. The germline V gene has CDR1 SGHTA and CDR2 FQGTGA. The CDR3 sequence is 14 residues long. This chain's CDR3 is CASSSTGLNTEAFF. CDR3 nucleotides: TGTGCCAGCAGCTCAACGGGACTGAACACTGAAGCTTTCTTT. The full variable domain, in which reference TRBV7-3 and TRBJ1-1 provide the parts outside the CDR3, is GAGVSQTPSNKVTEKGKYVELRCDPISGHTALYWYRQSLGQGPEFLIYFQGTGAADDSGLPNDRFFAVRPEGSVSTLKIQRTERGDSAVYLCASSSTGLNTEAFFGQGTRLTVV.

The chain couples TRBV5-6 to TRBJ1-1, with D possibly being TRBD1 (5 bases). The V end lost 1 base, the J end lost 4 bases, and 11 bases lay between the germline ends. The germline CDR1 and CDR2 sequences are SGHDT and YYEEEE. The CDR3 is made up of 14 amino acids. CDR3 region: CASSLSPGGTEAFF. The CDR3, as DNA: TGTGCCAGCAGCTTGTCGCCGGGGGGCACTGAAGCTTTCTTT.

The chain has TRBV4-2 and TRBJ2-3, with D perhaps TRBD2 (6 bases). Germline loops: CDR1 LGHNA, CDR2 YNFKEQ. V lost 3 bases and J 1 base, leaving 14 bases between the germline ends. This CDR3 region has 16 residues. CDR3 region: CASSHAMGGGTDTQYF. CDR3 DNA: TGTGCCAGCAGCCATGCAATGGGCGGGGGCACAGATACGCAGTATTTT.

V usage is TRBV5-6 and J usage is TRBJ1-6, with D possibly being TRBD1 (5 bases). Trimming left V 1 base short and J 7 bases short, with 9 bases between. This CDR3 spans 14 amino acids. The V gene's germline CDR1 is SGHDT and CDR2 YYEEEE. For the CDR3, the DNA is TGTGCCAGCAGCTTGATCGGGGGGAATTCACCCCTCCACTTT. It encodes CASSLIGGNSPLHF.

V gene TRBV5-1 combines with J gene TRBJ1-6, with 7 bases matching TRBD1. Germline CDR1 is SGHRS and CDR2 is YFSETQ. CDR3 length: 14 residues. V shed 4 bases, J shed 6 bases, and the junction held 4 bases outside the gene matches. CDR3 coding DNA: TGCGCCAGCAGCACCGGACAGGTTAATTCACCCCTCCACTTT. Protein sequence: CASSTGQVNSPLHF.

This clone has only a few counts. This chain links TRBV19 with TRBJ2-1, with D possibly TRBD2 on 6 matching bases. The CDR3 is made up of 15 amino acids. The V end lost 5 bases, the J end lost 0 bases, and 11 bases lay between the germline ends. CDR1 LNHDA and CDR2 SQIVND come from the germline V gene (reference sequence). For the CDR3, the DNA is TGTGCCAGTAGTTGGGACTTAAGCTCCTACAATGAGCAGTTCTTC. It encodes CASSWDLSSYNEQFF.

The V call is TRBV2, the J call TRBJ2-1; TRBD1 aligns across 7 bases. CDR1 is SNHLY and CDR2 is FYNNEI in the germline V gene. Trimming removed 1 base from V and 5 bases from J; junction bases left unmatched: 2. The CDR3 covers 14 residues. The CDR3 DNA is TGTGCCAGCAGTGAAGACAGGGGCGACAATGAGCAGTTCTTC. It translates to CASSEDRGDNEQFF.

J is TRBJ1-1 and V is TRBV28, with TRBD1 identical over 8 bases. V was clipped by 6 bases and J by 4 bases; unmatched bases: 10. Germline CDR1 is MDHEN and CDR2 is SYDVKM. The CDR3 runs to 15 residues. Here the CDR3 DNA reads TGTGCCAGCAGCCCCGACGGACAGGGCGGCACTGAAGCTTTCTTT. Its protein is CASSPDGQGGTEAFF.

The chain links TRBV11-1 to TRBJ2-5; tentatively, D is TRBD1 (6 bases). CDR1 and CDR2 from the germline V gene are SGHAT and FQDESV (reference sequence). V lost 1 base and J lost 5, with 14 bases in between. The CDR3 has 15 amino acids. The CDR3 sequence: CASSLETGSWETQYF. In DNA, the CDR3 is TGTGCCAGCAGCTTAGAAACAGGGTCATGGGAGACCCAGTACTTC.

The V gene is TRBV25-1, the J gene TRBJ2-1; TRBD2 matches 15 bases. The CDR3 is 15 amino acids. Germline assignment: CDR1 MGHDK and CDR2 SYGVNS. V trimming: 7 bases; J trimming: 15 bases; junction bases outside the gene matches: 13. The DNA of the CDR3 is TGTGCCAGCAACAAAATAGGGACTAGCGGGGGGCCCGGGTTCTTC. Its protein product is CASNKIGTSGGPGFF.

The chain uses TRBV18 and TRBJ2-1, with 7 bases lining up with TRBD2. The CDR3 length is 13 residues. Germline V gene data show CDR1 as KGHSH and CDR2 as LQKENI. The V segment lost 1 base and the J segment 15 bases; nucleotides outside the gene matches: 9. The CDR3: CASSPRTASGVFF. DNA of the CDR3: TGTGCCAGCTCACCACGCACGGCCAGCGGGGTGTTCTTC.

This clone appeared once. The chain has TRBV9 and TRBJ2-1; the D is unclear. Trimming left V 1 base short and J 9 bases short, with 8 bases between. This CDR3 comprises 12 residues. CDR1 is SGDLS, CDR2 YYNGEE, per germline. For the CDR3, the DNA is TGTGCCAGCAGCGTATATGAAAGTGAGCAGTTCTTC. Translating it yields CASSVYESEQFF.

V usage is TRBV28 and J usage is TRBJ2-7, with D hard to call. The CDR3 covers 15 residues. Germline V gene lookup returns CDR1 MDHEN and CDR2 SYDVKM. Trimming stripped 4 bases from V and 0 bases from J, with 13 bases between. For the CDR3, the DNA is TGTGCCAGCAGTTCCACCGACATGAGCTCCTACGAGCAGTACTTC. Its protein is CASSSTDMSSYEQYF. Together with reference TRBV28 and TRBJ2-7, the CDR3 gives the full variable domain: DVKVTQSSRYLVKRTGEKVFLECVQDMDHENMFWYRQDPGLGLRLIYFSYDVKMKEKGDIPEGYSVSREKKERFSLILESASTNQTSMYLCASSSTDMSSYEQYFGPGTRLTVT.

The chain links TRBV20-1 to TRBJ2-1; D is undetermined. CDR3 length: 10 amino acids. Trimming pared 5 bases from V and 4 bases from J, leaving 3 bases between. CDR1 is DFQATT and CDR2 is SNEGSKA in the germline V gene (reference sequence). The chain's CDR3 is CSAQYNEQFF. CDR3 DNA: TGCAGTGCTCAGTACAATGAGCAGTTCTTC.

This clone turned up a few times. The V gene is TRBV7-3, the J gene TRBJ2-5; D is uncertain. The CDR3 is 13 residues long. The V end was cut by 0 bases, the J end by 1 base, with 3 bases between. Looked up from germline, CDR1 is SGHTA and CDR2 is FQGTGA. In nucleotides, the CDR3 is TGTGCCAGCAGCTTAACACCCCAAGAGACCCAGTACTTC. It is translated as CASSLTPQETQYF.

The chain is built from TRBV28 and TRBJ2-2; 10 bases align to TRBD2. The CDR3 covers 21 residues. Germline CDR1 and CDR2: MDHEN and SYDVKM. The V segment lost 7 bases and the J segment 8 bases; nucleotides outside the gene matches: 28. CDR3 DNA: TGTGCCAGCACCCTCTCAGGGGTAGCGGGGGGCCGCCAGTCCAAGGGAGGGGAGCTGTTTTTT. Amino acids: CASTLSGVAGGRQSKGGELFF. The variable domain in full, with the rest retrieved from reference TRBV28 and TRBJ2-2, is DVKVTQSSRYLVKRTGEKVFLECVQDMDHENMFWYRQDPGLGLRLIYFSYDVKMKEKGDIPEGYSVSREKKERFSLILESASTNQTSMYLCASTLSGVAGGRQSKGGELFFGEGSRLTVL.

The chain joins TRBV14 to TRBJ2-3; D might be TRBD1 (6 bases). This CDR3 has 16 amino acids. The germline CDR1 and CDR2 sequences are SGHDN and FVKESK. With 1 base removed from V and 8 bases from J, the gap between germline ends came to 19 bases. The CDR3 reads CASSQATGSRGGTQYF. CDR3 in DNA: TGTGCCAGCAGCCAAGCTACAGGGAGCCGTGGGGGTACGCAGTATTTT. The full variable domain, completed using reference TRBV14 and TRBJ2-3, is EAGVTQFPSHSVIEKGQTVTLRCDPISGHDNLYWYRRVMGKEIKFLLHFVKESKQDESGMPNNRFLAERTGGTYSTLKVQPAELEDSGVYFCASSQATGSRGGTQYFGPGTRLTVL.

This chain links TRBV2 with TRBJ1-3; 12 nucleotides match TRBD1. This CDR3 comprises 16 residues. The junction had 6 bases not matched to a gene; V was cut back by 5 bases and J by 4 bases. Germline V lookup: CDR1 SNHLY, CDR2 FYNNEI. In DNA, the CDR3 is TGTGCCAGCAGTCGTGGGACAGGGGGCATCGGAAACACCATATATTTT. Its translation is CASSRGTGGIGNTIYF.

The chain has TRBV18 and TRBJ1-6; 7 positions match TRBD1. This CDR3 is 17 amino acids long. With 3 bases clipped from V and 7 bases from J, the junction kept 12 bases outside the gene matches. Germline V gives CDR1 KGHSH, CDR2 LQKENI. CDR3 sequence reads: CASSPRGLGQFNSPLHF. CDR3 in DNA: TGTGCCAGCTCACCCCGGGGGCTGGGACAGTTCAATTCACCCCTCCACTTT.

The chain uses TRBV11-3 and TRBJ2-5; D is ambiguous. The germline V gene encodes CDR1 SGHNT and CDR2 YENEEA. V shed 1 base and J shed 9 bases, with 15 bases lying between them. This CDR3 has 14 residues. For the CDR3, the DNA is TGTGCCAGCAGCTTAGTCGGACCCCAAGGCGCCCAGTACTTC. Its translation is CASSLVGPQGAQYF.

CDR3 nucleotide sequence: TGCGCCAGCAGCCAAGTATGGCCTTCCGGGCAATACGAGCAGTACGTC. Its protein is CASSQVWPSGQYEQYV. The rearrangement uses TRBV4-3 and TRBJ2-7; no firm D call. The CDR3 runs to 16 residues. Trimming cost V 1 base and J 4 bases, with 17 bases left between them. Germline CDR1 reads LGHNA; CDR2 reads YSLEER.

The chain has TRBV7-6 and TRBJ2-5; D uncertain. Trimming removed 5 bases from V and 6 bases from J, with 13 bases in between. The CDR3 is 13 amino acids. Germline V gene data show CDR1 as SGHVS and CDR2 as FNYEAQ. CDR3 region: CASSASVGQTQYF. In DNA form, the CDR3 reads TGTGCCAGCAGCGCCAGCGTCGGGCAGACCCAGTACTTC.

V is TRBV5-4 and J is TRBJ2-3; 9 bases match TRBD2. The CDR3 covers 16 residues. Germline CDR1 is SGHNT and CDR2 is YYREEE (reference sequence). Trimming took 4 bases from V and 4 from J; bases not matched to a gene: 10. The CDR3: CASSPVGREGSDTQYF. The CDR3 DNA reads TGTGCCAGCAGCCCAGTCGGGCGGGAGGGGTCAGATACGCAGTATTTT.